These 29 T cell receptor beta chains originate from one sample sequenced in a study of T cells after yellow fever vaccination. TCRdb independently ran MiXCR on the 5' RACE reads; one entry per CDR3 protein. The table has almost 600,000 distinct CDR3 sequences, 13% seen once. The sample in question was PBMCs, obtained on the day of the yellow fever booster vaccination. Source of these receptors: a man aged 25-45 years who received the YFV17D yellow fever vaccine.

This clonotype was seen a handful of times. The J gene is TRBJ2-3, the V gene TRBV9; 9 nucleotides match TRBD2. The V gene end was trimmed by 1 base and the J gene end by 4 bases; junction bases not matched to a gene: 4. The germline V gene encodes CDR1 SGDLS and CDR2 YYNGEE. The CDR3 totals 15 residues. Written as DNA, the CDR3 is TGTGCCAGCAGCGTATCTGGCGGGAGGGCAGATACGCAGTATTTT. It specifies CASSVSGGRADTQYF.

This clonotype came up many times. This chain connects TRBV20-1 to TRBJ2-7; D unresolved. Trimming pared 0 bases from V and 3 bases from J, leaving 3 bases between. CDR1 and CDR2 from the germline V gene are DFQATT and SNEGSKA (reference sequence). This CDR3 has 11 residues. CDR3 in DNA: TGCAGTGCTAGAGACGACTACGAGCAGTACTTC. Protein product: CSARDDYEQYF.

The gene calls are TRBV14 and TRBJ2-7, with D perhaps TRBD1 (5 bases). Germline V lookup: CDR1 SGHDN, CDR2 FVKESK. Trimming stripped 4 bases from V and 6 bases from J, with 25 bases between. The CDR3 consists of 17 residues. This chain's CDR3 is CASSRPAWGLPRCEQYF. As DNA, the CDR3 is TGTGCCAGCAGCCGCCCGGCATGGGGCCTACCGAGGTGCGAGCAGTACTTC.

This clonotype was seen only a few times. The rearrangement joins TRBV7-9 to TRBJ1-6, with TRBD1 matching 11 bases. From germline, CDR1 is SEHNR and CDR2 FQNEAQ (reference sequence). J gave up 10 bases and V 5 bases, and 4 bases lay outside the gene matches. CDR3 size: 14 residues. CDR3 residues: CASSVGQGESPLHF. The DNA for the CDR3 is TGTGCCAGCAGCGTGGGACAGGGGGAATCACCCCTCCACTTT.

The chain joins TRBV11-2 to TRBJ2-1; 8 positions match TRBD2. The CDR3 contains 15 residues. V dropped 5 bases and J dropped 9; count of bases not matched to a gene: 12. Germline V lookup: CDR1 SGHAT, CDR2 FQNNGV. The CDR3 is CASSPPGTSSVEQFF. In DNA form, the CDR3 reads TGTGCCAGCAGCCCCCCTGGGACTAGTTCGGTTGAGCAGTTCTTC.

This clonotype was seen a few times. Here the CDR3 reads CASSWGQGVDEQYF. The DNA of the CDR3 is TGCGCCAGCAGCTGGGGACAGGGTGTGGACGAGCAGTACTTC. The rearrangement uses TRBV5-1 and TRBJ2-7; 9 nucleotides align to TRBD1. This CDR3 is 14 amino acids long. Germline V lookup: CDR1 SGHRS, CDR2 YFSETQ. V was pared by 3 bases and J by 5 bases, with 6 bases of the junction left unmatched.

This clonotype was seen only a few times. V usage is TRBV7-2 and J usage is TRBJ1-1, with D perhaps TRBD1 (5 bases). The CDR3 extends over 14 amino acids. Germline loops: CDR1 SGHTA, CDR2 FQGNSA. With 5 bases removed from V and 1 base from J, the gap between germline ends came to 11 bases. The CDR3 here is CASSLGHTNTEAFF. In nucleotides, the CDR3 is TGTGCCAGCAGCCTCGGACATACGAACACTGAAGCTTTCTTT.

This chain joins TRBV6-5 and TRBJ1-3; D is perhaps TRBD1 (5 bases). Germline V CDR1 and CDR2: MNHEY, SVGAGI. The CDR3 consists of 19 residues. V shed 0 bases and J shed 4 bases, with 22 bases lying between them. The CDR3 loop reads CASSYSSNQGGFKGNTIYF. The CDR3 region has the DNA TGTGCCAGCAGTTACTCGAGTAACCAGGGAGGGTTTAAGGGAAACACCATATATTTT.

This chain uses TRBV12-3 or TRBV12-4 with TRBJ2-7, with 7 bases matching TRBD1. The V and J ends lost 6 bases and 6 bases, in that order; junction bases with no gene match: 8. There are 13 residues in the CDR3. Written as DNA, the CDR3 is TGTGCCAGCAGCCCGGGACAGCAACGCGAGCAGTACTTC. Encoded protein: CASSPGQQREQYF.

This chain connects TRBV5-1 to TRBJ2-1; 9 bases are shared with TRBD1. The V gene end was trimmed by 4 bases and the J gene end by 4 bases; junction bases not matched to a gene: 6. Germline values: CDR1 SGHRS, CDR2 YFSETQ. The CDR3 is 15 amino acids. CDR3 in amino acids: CASSTAGTGYNEQFF. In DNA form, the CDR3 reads TGCGCCAGCAGCACAGCCGGGACAGGGTACAATGAGCAGTTCTTC. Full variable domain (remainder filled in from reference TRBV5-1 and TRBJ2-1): KAGVTQTPRYLIKTRGQQVTLSCSPISGHRSVSWYQQTPGQGLQFLFEYFSETQRNKGNFPGRFSGRQFSNSRSEMNVSTLELGDSALYLCASSTAGTGYNEQFFGPGTRLTVL.

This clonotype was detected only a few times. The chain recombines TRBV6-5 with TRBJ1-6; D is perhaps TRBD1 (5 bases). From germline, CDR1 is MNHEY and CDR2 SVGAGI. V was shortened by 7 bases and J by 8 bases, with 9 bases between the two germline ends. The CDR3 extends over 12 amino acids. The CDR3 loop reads CASKIRDSPLHF. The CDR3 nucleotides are TGTGCCAGCAAAATCAGGGATTCACCCCTCCACTTT.

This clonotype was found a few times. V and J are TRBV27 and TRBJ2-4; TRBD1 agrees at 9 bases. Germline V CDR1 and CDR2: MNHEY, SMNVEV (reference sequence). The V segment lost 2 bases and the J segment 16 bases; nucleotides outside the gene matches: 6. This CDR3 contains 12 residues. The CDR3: CASSLQGQGLYF. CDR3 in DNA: TGTGCCAGCAGTTTACAGGGACAGGGCCTATACTTC.

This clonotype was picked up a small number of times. The CDR3, as DNA: TGTGCCAGCAGCTCAACTCGACAGGGGAACACTGAAGCTTTCTTT. Its protein product is CASSSTRQGNTEAFF. The chain has TRBV5-4 and TRBJ1-1; 7 nucleotides align to TRBD1. The ends lost 3 bases at V and 1 base at J; junction bases unmatched: 6. Germline V lookup: CDR1 SGHNT, CDR2 YYREEE (reference sequence). The CDR3 totals 15 residues.

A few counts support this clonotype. The CDR3 reads CASSPSGQGAAFF. The CDR3 region has the DNA TGTGCCAGCTCACCATCGGGACAGGGGGCCGCTTTCTTT. The V and J genes are TRBV18 and TRBJ1-1; TRBD1 aligns across 12 bases. V shed 2 bases, J shed 11 bases, and the junction held 3 bases outside the gene matches. This CDR3 comprises 13 residues. Germline V gene sequence: CDR1 KGHSH, CDR2 LQKENI.

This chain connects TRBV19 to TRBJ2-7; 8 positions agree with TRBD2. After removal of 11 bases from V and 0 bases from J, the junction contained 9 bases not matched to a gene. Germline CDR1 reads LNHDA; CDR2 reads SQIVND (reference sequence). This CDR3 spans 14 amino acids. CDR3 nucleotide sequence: TGTGCCTGCCAGAGGACTAGCAGCTCCTACGAGCAGTACTTC. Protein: CACQRTSSSYEQYF.

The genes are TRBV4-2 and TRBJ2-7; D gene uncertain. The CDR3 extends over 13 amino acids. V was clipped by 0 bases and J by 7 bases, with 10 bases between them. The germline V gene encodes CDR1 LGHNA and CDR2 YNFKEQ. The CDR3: CASSQEKGGEQYF. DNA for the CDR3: TGTGCCAGCAGCCAAGAGAAGGGTGGGGAGCAGTACTTC.

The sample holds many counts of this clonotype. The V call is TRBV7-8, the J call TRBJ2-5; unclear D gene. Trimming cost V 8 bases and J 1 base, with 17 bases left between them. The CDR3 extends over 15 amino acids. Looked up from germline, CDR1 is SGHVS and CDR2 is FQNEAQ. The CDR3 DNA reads TGTGCCAGCGTAGGAACAGTGCTCTTCCAAGAGACCCAGTACTTC. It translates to CASVGTVLFQETQYF.

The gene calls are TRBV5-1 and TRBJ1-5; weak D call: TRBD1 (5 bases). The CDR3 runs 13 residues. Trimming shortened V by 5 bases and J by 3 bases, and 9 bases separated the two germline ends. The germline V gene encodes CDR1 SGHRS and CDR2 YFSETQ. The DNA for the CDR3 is TGCGCCAGCAGTCCAGGGATCAATCAGCCCCAGCATTTT. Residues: CASSPGINQPQHF.

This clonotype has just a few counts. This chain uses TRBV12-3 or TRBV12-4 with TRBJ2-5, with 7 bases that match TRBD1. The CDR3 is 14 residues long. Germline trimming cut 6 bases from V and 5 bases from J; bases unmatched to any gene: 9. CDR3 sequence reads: CASSPTGLGETQYF. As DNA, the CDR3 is TGTGCCAGCAGCCCGACAGGGCTAGGGGAGACCCAGTACTTC.

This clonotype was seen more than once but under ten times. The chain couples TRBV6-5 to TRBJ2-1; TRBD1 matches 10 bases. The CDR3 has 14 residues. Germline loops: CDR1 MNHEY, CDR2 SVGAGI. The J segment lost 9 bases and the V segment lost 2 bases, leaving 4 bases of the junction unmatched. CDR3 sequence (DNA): TGTGCCAGCAGTTACAGGGACAGGGGTTCTGAGCAGTTCTTC. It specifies CASSYRDRGSEQFF.

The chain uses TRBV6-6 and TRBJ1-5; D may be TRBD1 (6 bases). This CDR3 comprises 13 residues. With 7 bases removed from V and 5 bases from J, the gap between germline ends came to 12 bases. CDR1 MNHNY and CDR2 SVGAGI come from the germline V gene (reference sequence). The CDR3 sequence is CASTGTSYQPQHF. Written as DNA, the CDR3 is TGTGCCAGCACCGGGACAAGTTATCAGCCCCAGCATTTT.

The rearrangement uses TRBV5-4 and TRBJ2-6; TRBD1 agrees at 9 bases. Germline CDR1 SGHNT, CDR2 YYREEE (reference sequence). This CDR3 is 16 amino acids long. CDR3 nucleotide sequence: TGTGCTTCCGGGACAGGGTCTAGGGCGGGGGCCAACGTCCTGACTTTC. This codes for CASGTGSRAGANVLTF.

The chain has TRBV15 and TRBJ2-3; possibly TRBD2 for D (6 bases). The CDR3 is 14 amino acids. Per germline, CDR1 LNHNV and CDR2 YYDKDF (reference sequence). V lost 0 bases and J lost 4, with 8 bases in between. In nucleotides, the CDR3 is TGTGCCACCAGCAGAGACGGGAGAGCAGATACGCAGTATTTT. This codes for CATSRDGRADTQYF. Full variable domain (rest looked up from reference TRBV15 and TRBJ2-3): DAMVIQNPRYQVTQFGKPVTLSCSQTLNHNVMYWYQQKSSQAPKLLFHYYDKDFNNEADTPDNFQSRRPNTSFCFLDIRSPGLGDTAMYLCATSRDGRADTQYFGPGTRLTVL.

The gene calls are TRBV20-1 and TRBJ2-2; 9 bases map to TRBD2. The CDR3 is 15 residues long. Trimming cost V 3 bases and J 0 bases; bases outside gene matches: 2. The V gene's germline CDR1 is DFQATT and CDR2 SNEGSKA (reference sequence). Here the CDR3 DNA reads TGCAGTGCTAGGAGCGGGAGGACGAACACCGGGGAGCTGTTTTTT. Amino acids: CSARSGRTNTGELFF.

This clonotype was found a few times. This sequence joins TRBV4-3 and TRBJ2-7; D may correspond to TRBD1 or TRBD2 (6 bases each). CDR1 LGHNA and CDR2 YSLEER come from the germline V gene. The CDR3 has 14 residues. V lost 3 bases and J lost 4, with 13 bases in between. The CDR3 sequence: CASSQGGRGYEQYF. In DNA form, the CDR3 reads TGCGCCAGCAGCCAGGGGGGCAGGGGATACGAGCAGTACTTC.

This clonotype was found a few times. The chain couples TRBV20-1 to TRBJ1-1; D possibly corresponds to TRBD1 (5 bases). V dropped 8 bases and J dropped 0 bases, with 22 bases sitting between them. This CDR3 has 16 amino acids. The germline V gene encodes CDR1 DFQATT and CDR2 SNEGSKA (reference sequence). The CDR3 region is CSPKKGGGGVNTEAFF. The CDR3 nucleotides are TGCAGTCCCAAAAAAGGCGGTGGGGGGGTGAACACTGAAGCTTTCTTT.

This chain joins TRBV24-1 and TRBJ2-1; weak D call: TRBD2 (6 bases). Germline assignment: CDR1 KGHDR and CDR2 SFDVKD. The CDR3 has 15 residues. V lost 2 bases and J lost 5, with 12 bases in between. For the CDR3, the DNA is TGTGCCACCAGTGATTCGGGGGACTTAGACAATGAGCAGTTCTTC. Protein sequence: CATSDSGDLDNEQFF.

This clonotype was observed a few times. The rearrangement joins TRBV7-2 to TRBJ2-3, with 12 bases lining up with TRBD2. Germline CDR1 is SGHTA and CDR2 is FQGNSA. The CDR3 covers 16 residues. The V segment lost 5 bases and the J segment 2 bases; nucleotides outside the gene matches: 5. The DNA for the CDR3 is TGTGCCAGCAGCCTACTAGCGGGAGGCACCACAGATACGCAGTATTTT. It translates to CASSLLAGGTTDTQYF.

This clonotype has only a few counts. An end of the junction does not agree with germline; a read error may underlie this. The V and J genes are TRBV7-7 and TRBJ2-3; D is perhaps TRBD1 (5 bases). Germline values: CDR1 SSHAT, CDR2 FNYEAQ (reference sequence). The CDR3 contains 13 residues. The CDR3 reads CASSPSGPQAQYF. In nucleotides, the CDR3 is TGTGCTAGCAGCCCGTCAGGGCCCCAAGCGCAGTATTTT.